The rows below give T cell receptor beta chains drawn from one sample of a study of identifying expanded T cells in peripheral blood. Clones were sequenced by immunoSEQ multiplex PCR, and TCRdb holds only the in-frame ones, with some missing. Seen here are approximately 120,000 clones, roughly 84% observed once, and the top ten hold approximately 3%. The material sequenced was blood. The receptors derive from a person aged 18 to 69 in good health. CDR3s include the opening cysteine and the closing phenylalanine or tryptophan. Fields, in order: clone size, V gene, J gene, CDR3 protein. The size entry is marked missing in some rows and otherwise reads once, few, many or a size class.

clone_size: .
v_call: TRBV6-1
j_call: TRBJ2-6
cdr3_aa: CASSVETGSANVLTF

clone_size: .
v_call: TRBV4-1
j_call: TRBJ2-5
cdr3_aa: CASSGGGTYKETQYF

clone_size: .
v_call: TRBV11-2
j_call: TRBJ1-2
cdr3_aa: CASSLGQGARLRYGYTF

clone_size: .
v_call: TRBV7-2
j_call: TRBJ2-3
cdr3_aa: CASSFRRLTDTQYF

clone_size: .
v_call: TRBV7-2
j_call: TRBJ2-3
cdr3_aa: CASSLSGQGGTQYF

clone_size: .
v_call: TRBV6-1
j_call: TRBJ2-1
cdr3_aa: CASSEFRQGPYNEQFF

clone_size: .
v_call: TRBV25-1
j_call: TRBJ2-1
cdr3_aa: CASSEYKMLAGRYNEQFF

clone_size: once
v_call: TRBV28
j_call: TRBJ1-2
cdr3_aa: CASSQWDRGLGYTF

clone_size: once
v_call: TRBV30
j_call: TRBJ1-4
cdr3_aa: CAWSPITTNEKLFF

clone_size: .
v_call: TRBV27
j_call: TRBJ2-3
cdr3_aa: CASSSPKLGLANGQGRGDTQYF

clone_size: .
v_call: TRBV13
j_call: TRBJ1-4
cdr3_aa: CASRREINEKLFF

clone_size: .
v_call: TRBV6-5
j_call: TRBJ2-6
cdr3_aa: CASSPQGAGANVLTF

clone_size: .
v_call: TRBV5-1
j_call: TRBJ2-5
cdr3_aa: CASSLDRQETQYF

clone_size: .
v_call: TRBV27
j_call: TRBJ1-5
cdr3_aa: CASSLRGGSNQPQHF

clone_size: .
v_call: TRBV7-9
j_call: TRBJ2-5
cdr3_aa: CASSSDRGREGETQYF

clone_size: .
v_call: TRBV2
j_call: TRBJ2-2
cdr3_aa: CASSASRGEPGELFF

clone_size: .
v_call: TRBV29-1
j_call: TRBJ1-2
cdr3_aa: CSVDGRGEGGYTF

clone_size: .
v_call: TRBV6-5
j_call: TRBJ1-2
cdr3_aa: CASSYPGTYGYTF

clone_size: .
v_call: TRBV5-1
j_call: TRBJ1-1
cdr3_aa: CASSQEQGAEAFF

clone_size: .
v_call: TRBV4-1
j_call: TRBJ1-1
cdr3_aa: CASSQVLGQGNTEAFF

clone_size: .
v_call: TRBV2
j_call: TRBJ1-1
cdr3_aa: CASSVKRTEAFF

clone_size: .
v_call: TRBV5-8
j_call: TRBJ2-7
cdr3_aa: CASSVSYEQYF

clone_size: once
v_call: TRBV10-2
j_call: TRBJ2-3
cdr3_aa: CASRETGVDTQYF

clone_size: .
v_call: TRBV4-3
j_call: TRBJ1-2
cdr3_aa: CASSPGTADFYGYTF

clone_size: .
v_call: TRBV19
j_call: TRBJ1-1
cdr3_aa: CASSMTADTEAFF

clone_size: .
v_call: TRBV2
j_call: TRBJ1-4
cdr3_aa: CASSEAPLGQGVKLFF

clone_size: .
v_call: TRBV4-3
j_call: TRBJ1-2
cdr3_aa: CASSQLTGGYGYTF

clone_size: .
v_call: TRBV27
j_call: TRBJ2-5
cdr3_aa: CASSLTLFRGRETQYF

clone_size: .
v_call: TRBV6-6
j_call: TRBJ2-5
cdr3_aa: CASSTSRGQETQYF